This T cell receptor beta chain was recovered during a study of T cells after yellow fever vaccination. V dropped 5 bases and J dropped 1 base, with 10 bases sitting between them. This CDR3 has 14 amino acids. The germline CDR1 and CDR2 sequences are SGHNT and YENEEA. TCRdb passed the 5' RACE reads through MiXCR, listing each CDR3 protein once. The repertoire holds 100,000 to 150,000 distinct CDR3 sequences, roughly 8.2% seen once, with 40% in the top ten. This clonotype showed up just a few times. What it binds is unknown. Study outcomes and limitations: Booster sampling recovered most clones from primary vaccination (under 97% CD4, approximately 88% CD8).

The sequencing here drew on CD8+ T cells sorted from PBMCs, taken on the day of the yellow fever booster vaccination. The chain links TRBV11-3 to TRBJ2-3; D not certain. The receptor comes from a man in his late teens or twenties who received the YFV17D yellow fever vaccine. CDR3 amino acids: CASSQTYGTDTQYF. The CDR3 coding sequence is TGTGCCAGCAGCCAGACTTATGGCACAGATACGCAGTATTTT.